Shown below are 11 T cell receptor beta chains from a single sample sequenced in a study of blood T cells in healthy people across ages. Using a J-beta primer mix together with a sample-barcoded 5' primer, a second PCR was run for about 7 to 12 cycles. TCRdb used MiXCR to reprocess the 5' RACE reads, holding one entry per CDR3 protein. The sample contains some 1.4 million distinct CDR3 sequences, 42% of which appear only once. The sample consisted of blood. The source of these receptors is a woman under 30 in good health.

This clonotype occurred many times. The rearrangement uses TRBV20-1 and TRBJ2-5, with 7 positions matching TRBD2. Per germline, CDR1 DFQATT and CDR2 SNEGSKA (reference sequence). There are 14 residues in the CDR3. V shed 1 base, J shed 7 bases, and the junction held 9 bases outside the gene matches. CDR3 sequence reads: CSARVGEGTGTQYF. The DNA for the CDR3 is TGCAGTGCTAGAGTTGGGGAGGGGACGGGGACCCAGTACTTC.

This clonotype was detected only once. This chain connects TRBV5-1 to TRBJ1-6; tentative D call: TRBD1 (6 bases). The V gene's germline CDR1 is SGHRS and CDR2 YFSETQ. The ends were cut back, 4 bases at V and 7 bases at J, with 18 bases in the middle. This CDR3 has 16 residues. The CDR3 sequence is CASSRQAEFKNSPLHF. The CDR3 coding sequence is TGCGCCAGCAGCCGACAGGCGGAATTTAAGAATTCACCCCTCCACTTT. Based on the CDR3 plus reference TRBV5-1 and TRBJ1-6, the full variable domain is KAGVTQTPRYLIKTRGQQVTLSCSPISGHRSVSWYQQTPGQGLQFLFEYFSETQRNKGNFPGRFSGRQFSNSRSEMNVSTLELGDSALYLCASSRQAEFKNSPLHFGNGTRLTVT.

This clonotype turned up a few times. The chain carries TRBV2 and TRBJ1-2; D call uncertain. V shed 0 bases and J shed 7 bases, with 18 bases lying between them. This CDR3 has 16 residues. Germline V gene data show CDR1 as SNHLY and CDR2 as FYNNEI. The CDR3 spells CASSEAEAPGESGYTF. As DNA, the CDR3 is TGTGCCAGCAGTGAAGCTGAGGCCCCCGGCGAGTCTGGCTACACCTTC.

The chain has TRBV20-1 and TRBJ2-3; 9 bases map to TRBD2. This CDR3 has 11 residues. Germline trimming cut 5 bases from V and 8 bases from J; bases unmatched to any gene: 2. The germline V gene has CDR1 DFQATT and CDR2 SNEGSKA (reference sequence). CDR3 residues: CSAPSGVTQYF. Here the CDR3 DNA reads TGCAGTGCTCCTAGCGGGGTTACGCAGTATTTT.

The chain recombines TRBV10-2 with TRBJ2-3; D is perhaps TRBD1 (5 bases). Germline V gives CDR1 WSHSY, CDR2 SAAADI. The CDR3 covers 13 residues. V lost 10 bases, J lost 5 bases, and 16 bases lay in between. The CDR3 DNA follows: TGCGCCAACAATTTAGGGGTACGAGATACGCAGTATTTT. As protein: CANNLGVRDTQYF.

Of note for this clonotype: A clone one base away is much larger, so this may be a read error. The V gene is TRBV29-1, the J gene TRBJ2-5; possible D gene TRBD1, 6 bases. The J call may be wrong; the DNA end is better matched by TRBJ2-4. CDR1 is SQVTM and CDR2 is ANQGSEA in the germline V gene. CDR3 size: 14 residues. The CDR3 spells CSVRDLGGKNIQYF. CDR3 DNA sequence: TGCAGCGTCCGGGACCTAGGGGGCAAAAACATTCAGTACTTC.

The chain carries TRBV15 and TRBJ2-1, with 10 bases identical to TRBD2. The CDR3 runs 17 residues. Germline trimming cut 0 bases from V and 6 bases from J; bases unmatched to any gene: 8. Germline V gene lookup returns CDR1 LNHNV and CDR2 YYDKDF (reference sequence). CDR3: CATSRELAGLRINEQFF. DNA for the CDR3: TGTGCCACCAGCAGAGAACTAGCGGGATTACGTATCAATGAGCAGTTCTTC.

This rearrangement joins TRBV7-2 to TRBJ2-2, with no clear D. CDR1 is SGHTA, CDR2 FQGNSA, per germline. V gave up 1 base and J gave up 6 bases, with 6 bases separating them. This CDR3 contains 13 residues. DNA of the CDR3: TGTGCCAGCAGCTTAGAGGTCGCCGGGGAGCTGTTTTTT. Its translation: CASSLEVAGELFF.

This clonotype was observed a handful of times. The chain links TRBV6-5 to TRBJ2-1, with a weak D call TRBD2 (6 bases). Trimming cost V 7 bases and J 6 bases, with 19 bases left between them. CDR1 and CDR2 (germline): MNHEY, SVGAGI. The CDR3 is made up of 15 amino acids. The CDR3 DNA reads TGTGCCAGCACCACAGTATCGGGAGTAAGCAATGAGCAGTTCTTC. Amino acid sequence: CASTTVSGVSNEQFF.

The CDR3 DNA reads as TGCGCCAGCAGCTTGGCCGGACAGGGCTTCCCAGATACGCAGTATTTT. Amino acids: CASSLAGQGFPDTQYF. The chain employs TRBV5-1 and TRBJ2-3, with 8 bases lining up with TRBD1. The V gene's germline CDR1 is SGHRS and CDR2 YFSETQ. CDR3 length: 16 residues. V lost 0 bases and J lost 4; bases outside the gene matches: 7.

The rearrangement links TRBV27 to TRBJ2-7; 11 bases match TRBD2. Germline assignment: CDR1 MNHEY and CDR2 SMNVEV (reference sequence). The CDR3 loop spans 16 amino acids. V gave up 3 bases and J gave up 4 bases; unmatched junction bases: 8. The CDR3 DNA reads TGTGCCAGCAGTTTCCGTGGACTAGCGGGTTTGTACGAGCAGTACTTC. This translates into CASSFRGLAGLYEQYF.